This TCR beta chain was recovered during a study of PD-1 blockade in classical Hodgkin lymphoma. Germline CDR1 and CDR2: MGHDK and SYGVNS. V shed 6 bases and J shed 7 bases, with 10 bases lying between them. CDR3 size: 13 residues. Only in-frame clones appear in the TCRdb table, and some are missing; sequencing was by immunoSEQ multiplex PCR. The data show about 110,000 clones, with nearly 90% seen just once and 20% held by the top ten. Each patient's relapse followed autologous stem cell transplantation, and brentuximab vedotin exposure varied. This specimen was peripheral blood mononuclear cells (PBMCs), taken before the second cycle of nivolumab. This receptor was identified in a human donor with classical Hodgkin lymphoma. This chain links TRBV25-1 with TRBJ1-6; the D gene is possibly TRBD1 (6 bases). CDR3 residues: CASSRGINSPLHF. The CDR3 DNA reads TGTGCCAGCAGCAGGGGAATCAATTCACCCCTCCACTTT.